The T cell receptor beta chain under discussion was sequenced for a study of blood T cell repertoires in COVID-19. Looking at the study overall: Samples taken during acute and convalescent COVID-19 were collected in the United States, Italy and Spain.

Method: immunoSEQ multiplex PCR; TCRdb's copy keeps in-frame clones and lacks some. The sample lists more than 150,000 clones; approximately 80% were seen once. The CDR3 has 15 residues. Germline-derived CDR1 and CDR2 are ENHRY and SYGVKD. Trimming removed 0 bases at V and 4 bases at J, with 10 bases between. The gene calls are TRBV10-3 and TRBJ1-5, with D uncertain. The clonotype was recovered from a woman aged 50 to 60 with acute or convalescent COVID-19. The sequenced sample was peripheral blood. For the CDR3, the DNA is TGTGCCATCAGTGAGTCCTGGCAGACTAATCAGCCCCAGCATTTT. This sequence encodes CAISESWQTNQPQHF.